This T cell receptor beta chain was identified in a study of vaccination effects on CD4 cells after COVID-19. Turning to the study itself: Vaccination of participants consisted of two doses of either the BNT162b2 or mRNA-1273 vaccine.

As regards this clone: Its matching antigen is unknown.

After expansion with viral peptide pools in the ViraFEST assay, antigen-specific CD4+ T cells were sequenced. Upon completion of about ten days in culture, CD4+ T cells were isolated. The person's infection with SARS-CoV-2, confirmed by PCR, took place between March and December 2020. It was on days 3 and 7 that half the medium was replaced with IL-2 medium. Whole-study results and caveats: Clones that were induced by infection or by vaccine showed marked contraction late after vaccination.

Assay used: immunoSEQ multiplex PCR; TCRdb lists only in-frame clones, some missing. Among 40,000 to 50,000 clones, around 80% were seen once, and the ten largest hold 25% to 30%. The sequence was collected from a human donor who had a prior SARS-CoV-2 infection. The material sequenced was CD4+ T cells from PBMCs cultured with a peptide pool, taken before COVID-19 vaccination.

For the CDR3, the DNA is TGTGCCAGCAGCTCCTATGACTATGGCTACACCTTC. It translates to CASSSYDYGYTF. J is TRBJ1-2 and V is TRBV5-8; no reliable D call. V lost 3 bases to trimming and J lost 3 bases, with 6 bases between them. The germline V gene has CDR1 SGHTS and CDR2 YDEGEE. The CDR3 is 12 amino acids. Supplemented by reference TRBV5-8 and TRBJ1-2, the full variable domain reads EAGVTQSPTHLIKTRGQQATLRCSPISGHTSVYWYQQALGLGLQFLLWYDEGEERNRGNFPPRFSGRQFPNYSSELNVNALELEDSALYLCASSSYDYGYTFGSGTRLTVV.